The TCR beta chain described here comes from a study of blood T cells in healthy people across ages. Germline CDR1 is MGHRA and CDR2 is YSYEKL. The CDR3 runs 15 residues. V lost 4 bases and J lost 2; bases outside the gene matches: 4. Study-wide points: Donors of long life had a larger count of naive CD4+ cells and greater diversity than aged donors.

This clonotype was detected a few times. What it binds is unknown. Primed by a sample-barcoded 5' primer and a J-beta primer mix, a second PCR proceeded for about 6 to 12 cycles. TCRdb ran MiXCR on the 5' RACE reads and lists one entry per CDR3 protein. The sample has some 1,000,000 distinct CDR3 sequences, 20% to 25% seen once. These data were also filed under a second study, of T cells of mothers and their children.

The specimen sequenced was blood. The receptor was derived from a girl under 10 years old in good health. The chain has TRBV4-1 and TRBJ2-1, with TRBD2 matching over 8 bases. DNA of the CDR3: TGCGCCAGCAGCCTGACTAGCGATCCCTACAATGAGCAGTTCTTC. Translated: CASSLTSDPYNEQFF.